Below, 2 T cell receptor beta chains from the same sample are listed, as sequenced in a study of cytomegalovirus exposure and HLA in healthy donors. The PCR ran on 60 Vbeta and 13 Jbeta primers. TCRdb keeps only in-frame clones here, not all; method: immunoSEQ multiplex PCR. Of 200,000 to 250,000 clones detected, about 83% appear once; the ten largest clones hold more than 8.5%. The sequenced sample consisted of PBMCs. These receptors were taken from a woman between 50 and 59 years old in good health and CMV-seropositive.

The chain carries TRBV6-1 and TRBJ1-2, with 11 bases that match TRBD1. Germline CDR1 MNHNS, CDR2 SASEGT. The CDR3 has 16 residues. The V gene end was trimmed by 1 base and the J gene end by 6 bases; junction bases not matched to a gene: 7. The CDR3, as DNA: TGTGCCAGCAGTGAAGACCCGGGACAGGGGGGGGATGGCTACACCTTC. This gives the protein CASSEDPGQGGDGYTF.

V and J are TRBV19 and TRBJ2-1; a weak D match, TRBD2 (6 bases). V was clipped by 1 base and J by 5 bases, with 15 bases between them. This CDR3 comprises 16 residues. CDR1 and CDR2 (germline): LNHDA, SQIVND (reference sequence). The CDR3 DNA sequence: TGTGCCAGTAGTATAGCCGGCTTTGGGGGGAACAATGAGCAGTTCTTC. Its translation: CASSIAGFGGNNEQFF.